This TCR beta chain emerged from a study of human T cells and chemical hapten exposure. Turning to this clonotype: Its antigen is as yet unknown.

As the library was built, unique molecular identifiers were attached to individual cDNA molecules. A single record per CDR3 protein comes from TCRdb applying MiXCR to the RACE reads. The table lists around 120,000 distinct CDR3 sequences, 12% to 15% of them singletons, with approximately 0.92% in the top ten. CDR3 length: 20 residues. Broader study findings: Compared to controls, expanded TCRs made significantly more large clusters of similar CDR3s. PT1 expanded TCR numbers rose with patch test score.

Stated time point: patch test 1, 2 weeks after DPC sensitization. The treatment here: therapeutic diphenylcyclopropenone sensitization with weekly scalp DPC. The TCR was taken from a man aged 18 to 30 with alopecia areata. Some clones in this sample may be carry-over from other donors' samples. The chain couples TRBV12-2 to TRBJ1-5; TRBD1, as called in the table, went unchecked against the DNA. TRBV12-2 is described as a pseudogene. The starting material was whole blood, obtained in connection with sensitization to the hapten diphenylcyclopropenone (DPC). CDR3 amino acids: CASRFEPTLQGSKRNQPQHF. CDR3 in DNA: TGTGCAAGTCGCTTTGAACCGACATTACAGGGGAGTAAGCGCAATCAGCCCCAGCATTTT.